The 23 T cell receptor beta chains in this list originate from one sample, sequenced in a study of T cells in Graves' hyperthyroidism and ophthalmopathy. The TCR beta CDR3 regions underwent amplification using RNA transcripts as the source. HTBI primers drove first-round RT-PCR of the TCR CDR3. TCRdb passed the multiplex PCR reads through MiXCR, listing each CDR3 protein once. The sample has about 380,000 distinct CDR3 sequences, more than 14% seen once. Sequencing was carried out using blood. These receptors all come from a woman aged 25 to 45 with Graves' ophthalmopathy.

This clonotype was recorded at least ten times. The gene calls are TRBV12-3 or TRBV12-4 and TRBJ2-1, with 7 positions matching TRBD2. V shed 2 bases, J shed 9 bases, and the junction held 13 bases outside the gene matches. There are 16 residues in the CDR3. The CDR3 nucleotides are TGTGCCAGCAGTTTACGGTCTTTGCAGGGAGGGGTTGAGCAGTTCTTC. It encodes CASSLRSLQGGVEQFF.

At least ten counts were recorded for this clonotype. In DNA form, the CDR3 reads TGTGCCAGCAGCCAAGTGCAAGGGGGCCGGGAGACCCAGTACTTC. This translates into CASSQVQGGRETQYF. The V and J genes are TRBV3-1 and TRBJ2-5, with 7 bases aligning to TRBD1. The CDR3 contains 15 residues. In germline, CDR1 is LGHDT, CDR2 YNNKEL (reference sequence). Unmatched junction bases numbered 7, after V lost 1 base and J lost 5 bases.

The sample holds many counts of this clonotype. The rearrangement joins TRBV5-5 to TRBJ2-7; the D gene is possibly TRBD1 (6 bases). The V gene lost 0 bases and the J gene lost 4 bases, with 14 bases spanning the gap. In germline, CDR1 is SGHKS, CDR2 YYEKEE (reference sequence). This CDR3 has 15 residues. The CDR3 region is CASSLGAGASYEQYF. The CDR3 bases are TGTGCCAGCAGCTTGGGCGCAGGGGCCTCGTACGAGCAGTACTTC.

This clonotype was seen a handful of times. The chain joins TRBV15 to TRBJ1-2, with 9 bases that match TRBD1. The CDR3 covers 15 residues. V was pared by 0 bases and J by 7 bases, with 6 bases of the junction left unmatched. Looked up from germline, CDR1 is LNHNV and CDR2 is YYDKDF (reference sequence). CDR3 protein: CATSRDLGQGFGYTF. The CDR3 DNA is TGTGCCACCAGCAGAGATCTCGGACAGGGGTTTGGCTACACCTTC.

This clonotype came up a few times. This chain joins TRBV27 and TRBJ1-6; no firm D call. V lost 3 bases and J 8 bases, leaving 8 bases between the germline ends. This CDR3 is 13 amino acids long. Germline values: CDR1 MNHEY, CDR2 SMNVEV (reference sequence). CDR3 loop: CASSFNRDSPLHF. The CDR3, as DNA: TGTGCCAGCAGTTTTAATAGGGATTCACCCCTCCACTTT.

The table lists this clonotype with many counts. The rearrangement links TRBV18 to TRBJ2-7; D possibly corresponds to TRBD2 (7 bases). The CDR3 covers 16 residues. Germline values: CDR1 KGHSH, CDR2 LQKENI. Trimming took off 6 bases at V and 1 base at J, with 19 bases between the two ends. The CDR3 DNA is TGTGCCAGCTCCCAAGGGGGGGGCGCAGCTTCCTACGAGCAGTACTTC. Its protein product is CASSQGGGAASYEQYF.

This clonotype was found many times. The V call is TRBV18, the J call TRBJ1-3; 7 bases are shared with TRBD1. With V trimmed by 3 bases and J by 4 bases, 6 bases remained unmatched. The CDR3 contains 15 residues. Germline-derived CDR1 and CDR2 are KGHSH and LQKENI. CDR3 nucleotides: TGTGCCAGCTCACCTGGGACAGACAAGGGAAACACCATATATTTT. It is translated as CASSPGTDKGNTIYF.

V gene TRBV28 combines with J gene TRBJ2-1; D call uncertain. CDR3 length: 13 residues. CDR1 and CDR2 from the germline V gene are MDHEN and SYDVKM. The V gene lost 3 bases and the J gene lost 4 bases, with 7 bases spanning the gap. The CDR3 DNA follows: TGTGCCAGCAGTTTCCTCGATTACAATGAGCAGTTCTTC. It codes for CASSFLDYNEQFF.

This clonotype has a count of ten or more. V usage is TRBV20-1 and J usage is TRBJ1-5; 10 nucleotides match TRBD1. CDR3 length: 15 residues. The trim removed 5 bases at V and 4 bases at J, leaving 8 bases unmatched. Germline loops: CDR1 DFQATT, CDR2 SNEGSKA (reference sequence). CDR3 sequence: CSADPGTGVNQPQHF. As DNA, the CDR3 is TGCAGTGCTGACCCCGGGACAGGGGTTAATCAGCCCCAGCATTTT.

The CDR3 region is CASSWGPGIQETQYF. The CDR3 nucleotides are TGTGCCAGCAGCTGGGGACCGGGAATCCAAGAGACCCAGTACTTC. The chain joins TRBV5-4 to TRBJ2-5; perhaps D is TRBD1 or TRBD2 (5 bases each). From germline, CDR1 is SGHNT and CDR2 YYREEE (reference sequence). This CDR3 region has 15 residues. Trimming pared 3 bases from V and 1 base from J, leaving 13 bases between.

V usage is TRBV9 and J usage is TRBJ1-3; 9 nucleotides align to TRBD1. Germline CDR1 and CDR2: SGDLS and YYNGEE. With 3 bases clipped from V and 3 bases from J, the junction kept 10 bases outside the gene matches. There are 17 residues in the CDR3. CDR3 residues: CASSAETGGAFGNTIYF. Here the CDR3 DNA reads TGTGCCAGCAGCGCAGAAACAGGGGGCGCTTTTGGAAACACCATATATTTT. The whole variable domain, remainder taken from reference TRBV9 and TRBJ1-3, is DSGVTQTPKHLITATGQRVTLRCSPRSGDLSVYWYQQSLDQGLQFLIQYYNGEERAKGNILERFSAQQFPDLHSELNLSSLELGDSALYFCASSAETGGAFGNTIYFGEGSWLTVV.

Regarding this clonotype: A read error is possible here, since a much larger clone lies one base away. The rearrangement links TRBV13 to TRBJ1-1, with a possible D match to TRBD1 (5 bases). Germline CDR1 is PRHDT and CDR2 is FYEKMQ (reference sequence). CDR3 size: 14 residues. V was pared by 4 bases and J by 0 bases, with 9 bases between. The CDR3 nucleotides read TGTGCCAGCAGCTCCCGGGACGTGAACACTGAAGCTTTCTTT. This sequence encodes CASSSRDVNTEAFF.

This clonotype has a count of ten or more. The gene calls are TRBV5-1 and TRBJ2-1; D is possibly TRBD2 (5 bases). V was pared by 7 bases and J by 6 bases, with 11 bases between. Germline loops: CDR1 SGHRS, CDR2 YFSETQ. This CDR3 region has 12 residues. CDR3 region: CASEGITNEQFF. The CDR3 DNA sequence: TGCGCCAGCGAGGGAATCACCAATGAGCAGTTCTTC. Full variable domain (rest looked up from reference TRBV5-1 and TRBJ2-1): KAGVTQTPRYLIKTRGQQVTLSCSPISGHRSVSWYQQTPGQGLQFLFEYFSETQRNKGNFPGRFSGRQFSNSRSEMNVSTLELGDSALYLCASEGITNEQFFGPGTRLTVL.

The gene calls are TRBV10-3 and TRBJ2-3; possibly TRBD1 for D (6 bases). The CDR3 is 16 residues long. V was trimmed by 4 bases and J by 2 bases, leaving 16 bases between them. Germline loops: CDR1 ENHRY, CDR2 SYGVKD. The CDR3 protein is CAISALGALITDTQYF. CDR3 in DNA: TGTGCCATCAGTGCCTTGGGGGCCCTAATCACAGATACGCAGTATTTT.

In its sample, this clonotype was seen many times. The V and J genes are TRBV7-2 and TRBJ2-1, with D uncertain. Germline CDR1 is SGHTA and CDR2 is FQGNSA. V lost 5 bases and J lost 9, with 11 bases in between. This CDR3 has 12 amino acids. CDR3 nucleotides: TGTGCCAGCAGCAAAACACGCAGTGAGCAGTTCTTC. Translated, it gives CASSKTRSEQFF. Full variable domain (rest looked up from reference TRBV7-2 and TRBJ2-1): GAGVSQSPSNKVTEKGKDVELRCDPISGHTALYWYRQSLGQGLEFLIYFQGNSAPDKSGLPSDRFSAERTGGSVSTLTIQRTQQEDSAVYLCASSKTRSEQFFGPGTRLTVL.

This clonotype was counted a few times. The DNA for the CDR3 is TGTGCCAGCATTATGTCCGGGGGTTGGGGGACCCAGTACTTC. Encoded protein: CASIMSGGWGTQYF. This chain uses TRBV6-1 with TRBJ2-5; D is perhaps TRBD2 (6 bases). The CDR3 has 14 amino acids. Germline CDR1 is MNHNS and CDR2 is SASEGT. The germline V and J ends were trimmed by 7 bases and 7 bases, with 19 bases remaining between them.

A word on this clonotype: A read error is possible here, since a much larger clone lies one base away. The genes are TRBV2 and TRBJ1-2, with unresolved D. Trimming took 7 bases from V and 6 from J, leaving 9 bases between them. In germline, CDR1 is SNHLY, CDR2 FYNNEI. This CDR3 is 11 amino acids long. Here the CDR3 DNA reads TGTGCCAGCAAATGCCCCCATGGCTACACCTTC. It encodes CASKCPHGYTF.

This clonotype came up a few times. V is TRBV7-3 and J is TRBJ2-7; 8 bases line up with TRBD1. V lost 5 bases to trimming and J lost 3 bases; unmatched junction nucleotides: 9. The CDR3 has 15 amino acids. From germline, CDR1 is SGHTA and CDR2 FQGTGA. CDR3 in amino acids: CASSVSGTGDYEQYF. The CDR3 nucleotides are TGTGCCAGCAGCGTATCCGGGACAGGAGACTACGAGCAGTACTTC.

This clonotype was observed a few times. CDR3: CASSSGSQNSPLHF. CDR3 nucleotide sequence: TGCGCCAGCAGCTCAGGGAGTCAAAATTCACCCCTCCACTTT. This sequence joins TRBV5-1 and TRBJ1-6; a weak D match, TRBD1 (5 bases). Trimming left V 3 bases short and J 7 bases short, with 11 bases between. Per germline, CDR1 SGHRS and CDR2 YFSETQ. The CDR3 contains 14 residues.

This clonotype was observed at least ten times. This chain links TRBV2 with TRBJ1-2, with D maybe TRBD1 (5 bases). This CDR3 has 15 residues. Deletions cut 2 bases from V and 4 bases from J, with 14 bases between. CDR1 is SNHLY and CDR2 is FYNNEI in the germline V gene. In DNA, the CDR3 is TGTGCCAGCAGTGAATCCCCAGGGTTTGCCTATGGCTACACCTTC. It is translated as CASSESPGFAYGYTF. The entire variable domain, with the rest obtained from reference TRBV2 and TRBJ1-2, is as follows: EPEVTQTPSHQVTQMGQEVILRCVPISNHLYFYWYRQILGQKVEFLVSFYNNEISEKSEIFDDQFSVERPDGSNFTLKIRSTKLEDSAMYFCASSESPGFAYGYTFGSGTRLTVV.

The table lists this clonotype with many counts. J is TRBJ2-1 and V is TRBV28; D gene uncertain. Per the germline V gene, CDR1 is MDHEN and CDR2 is SYDVKM. There are 13 residues in the CDR3. The ends were cut back, 6 bases at V and 10 bases at J, with 16 bases in the middle. This chain's CDR3 is CASSPIITREQFF. In DNA, the CDR3 is TGTGCCAGCAGCCCAATAATCACCCGAGAGCAGTTCTTC.

At least ten counts were recorded for this clonotype. This chain links TRBV5-1 with TRBJ2-1, with 8 bases that match TRBD2. CDR3 length: 16 amino acids. V lost 1 base and J lost 5; bases outside the gene matches: 8. Germline CDR1 SGHRS, CDR2 YFSETQ. The DNA of the CDR3 is TGCGCCAGCAGCTTGAGGCCTGCGGGGGGCGACAATGAGCAGTTCTTC. Its translation: CASSLRPAGGDNEQFF.

This clonotype was counted ten times or more. The V gene is TRBV12-3 or TRBV12-4, the J gene TRBJ1-1, with no clear D. The CDR3 has 11 amino acids. V was cut by 5 bases and J by 4 bases, with 5 bases left in between. The CDR3 DNA reads as TGTGCCAGCAGTCGAAGCACTGAAGCTTTCTTT. It encodes CASSRSTEAFF.